This T cell receptor (beta chain) stems from a study of beta chain features in type 1 diabetes. Study observations and caveats: VDJ junctions sequenced from type 1 diabetes patients showed fewer insertions and more deletions. A cDNA-based sequencing approach could over-represent cells with high TCR expression. In all four CD4+ subsets, TCRB CDR3 length was significantly, moderately reduced in type 1 diabetes.

The whole isolated RNA underwent reverse transcription, so sequencing captured expressed TCRB transcripts. The table came from immunoSEQ multiplex PCR; TCRdb's copy has only in-frame clones and leaves some out. The sample holds more than 300,000 clones, around 10% seen once. The sample holds a few counts of this clone. Its antigen is unidentified. Germline CDR1 reads SGHRS; CDR2 reads YFSETQ. V lost 5 bases to trimming and J lost 5 bases; unmatched junction nucleotides: 4. The CDR3 length is 13 residues. Input material: central memory CD4+ T cells from blood. This receptor was identified in a man aged 30 to 39 with type 1 diabetes. V and J are TRBV5-1 and TRBJ2-3, with 8 nucleotides matching TRBD1. CDR3 sequence (DNA): TGCGCCAGCAGTACAGGGGGAAGAGATACGCAGTATTTT. Translated: CASSTGGRDTQYF.